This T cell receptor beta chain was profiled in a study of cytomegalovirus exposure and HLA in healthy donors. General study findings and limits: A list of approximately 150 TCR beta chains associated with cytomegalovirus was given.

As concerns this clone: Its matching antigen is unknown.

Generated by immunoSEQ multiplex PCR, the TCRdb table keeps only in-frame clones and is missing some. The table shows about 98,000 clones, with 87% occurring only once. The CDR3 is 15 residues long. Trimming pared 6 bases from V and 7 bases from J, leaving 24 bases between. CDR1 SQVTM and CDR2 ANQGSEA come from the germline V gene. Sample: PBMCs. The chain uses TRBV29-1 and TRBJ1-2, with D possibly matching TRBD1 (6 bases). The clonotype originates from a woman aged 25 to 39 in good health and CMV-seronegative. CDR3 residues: CSVLDRFQEVGGYTF. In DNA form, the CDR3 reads TGCAGCGTCTTAGACAGGTTCCAAGAGGTGGGTGGCTACACCTTC.